This passage covers 26 T cell receptor beta chains from one sample sequenced in a study of T cell responses to AZD1222 COVID-19 vaccine (dated by TCRdb to the early 2020s). What the time point label conveys for this sample: baseline before first vaccination. Libraries were built with the immunoSEQ multiplex PCR assay. In its TCRdb copy, this immuneACCESS table keeps in-frame sequences only and misses some clones. Where compared with another copy, unresolved V genes explain less than half of these, and the others have no known cause. In all, the sample holds some 140,000 clones, and roughly 90% of those were seen once. The ten largest account for about 3% of the sample. The input for sequencing was peripheral blood, taken on day 0 of AZD1222 vaccination. The receptors shown here come from an adult in good health.

The genes are TRBV7-9 and TRBJ2-3; 9 bases agree with TRBD2. CDR3 length equals 18 residues. Germline assignment: CDR1 SEHNR and CDR2 FQNEAQ (reference sequence). The V segment lost 4 bases and the J segment 6 bases; nucleotides outside the gene matches: 17. CDR3 nucleotide sequence: TGTGCCAGCAGCTCTCAAACCGGGACTAGCCTCCGGGGGGATACGCAGTATTTT. This codes for CASSSQTGTSLRGDTQYF.

The rearrangement links TRBV14 to TRBJ2-7; no clear D. The CDR3 is 14 residues long. CDR1 is SGHDN and CDR2 is FVKESK in the germline V gene. Trimming stripped 0 bases from V and 2 bases from J, with 8 bases between. CDR3 sequence: CASSQEDGPYEQYF. The CDR3 bases are TGTGCCAGCAGCCAAGAGGACGGCCCCTACGAGCAGTACTTC.

This sequence joins TRBV6-5 and TRBJ1-1; TRBD1 is a possible D gene (6 bases). Trimming cost V 0 bases and J 7 bases, with 12 bases left between them. There are 14 residues in the CDR3. CDR1 MNHEY and CDR2 SVGAGI come from the germline V gene. The CDR3 DNA is TGTGCCAGCAGTTACTCAACAGGGTTCGGTGAAGCTTTCTTT. Protein sequence: CASSYSTGFGEAFF.

This rearrangement joins TRBV15 to TRBJ1-1; D perhaps matches TRBD1 (6 bases). There are 13 residues in the CDR3. V gave up 8 bases and J gave up 6 bases, with 16 bases separating them. The germline gives CDR1 LNHNV, CDR2 YYDKDF (reference sequence). CDR3 nucleotide sequence: TGTGCCACCCGCCAGGGGAGGATCGCTGAAGCTTTCTTT. Protein: CATRQGRIAEAFF.

On this clone itself: This sample includes further DNA sequences coding for the same CDR3. The CDR3 sequence is CASSPGQGLNTEAFF. The CDR3 region has the DNA TGTGCCAGCTCACCCGGACAGGGCTTGAACACTGAAGCTTTCTTT. The chain couples TRBV18 to TRBJ1-1; TRBD1 aligns across 8 bases. The CDR3 extends over 15 amino acids. CDR1 and CDR2 (germline): KGHSH, LQKENI. V gave up 3 bases and J gave up 0 bases; unmatched junction bases: 3.

The V and J genes are TRBV28 and TRBJ1-1; D unclear. V lost 5 bases, J lost 11 bases, and 21 bases lay in between. CDR1 is MDHEN, CDR2 SYDVKM, per germline. CDR3 size: 14 residues. The CDR3 DNA reads TGTGCCAGCAGTCCACCAACCGAGGTGAGGTGGGCTTTCTTT. This encodes CASSPPTEVRWAFF.

This clone has just one count. This sequence joins TRBV7-3 and TRBJ1-1; 7 bases are shared with TRBD1. Germline trimming cut 5 bases from V and 1 base from J; bases unmatched to any gene: 10. This CDR3 is built from 16 residues. Germline V gives CDR1 SGHTA, CDR2 FQGTGA. DNA of the CDR3: TGTGCCAGCAGCCGAGCTCCGGGACAGCAGAACACTGAAGCTTTCTTT. Translated: CASSRAPGQQNTEAFF.

This clone is a singleton in its sample. The rearrangement joins TRBV12-3 or TRBV12-4 to TRBJ2-7, with D perhaps TRBD1 (6 bases). Trimming cost V 3 bases and J 2 bases, with 8 bases left between them. The CDR3 has 13 residues. CDR3 in DNA: TGTGCCAGCAGTTTTGGGGGCGCCTACGAGCAGTACTTC. It is translated as CASSFGGAYEQYF.

This clone has a single count. The chain is built from TRBV6-4 and TRBJ2-3; TRBD1 matches 7 bases. V was clipped by 3 bases and J by 0 bases; unmatched bases: 3. In germline, CDR1 is MRHNA, CDR2 SNTAGT. This CDR3 contains 15 residues. CDR3 sequence: CASSERDRSTDTQYF. In DNA form, the CDR3 reads TGTGCCAGCAGTGAAAGGGACAGAAGCACAGATACGCAGTATTTT.

The chain combines TRBV6-2 or TRBV6-3 with TRBJ1-2, with a tentative D call TRBD1 (6 bases). Trimming removed 5 bases at V and 4 bases at J, with 23 bases between. The CDR3 totals 17 residues. Germline V gene lookup returns CDR1 MNHEY and CDR2 SVGEGT. For the CDR3, the DNA is TGTGCCAGCAGTCTTCACAGGGAAGGTGATATGGGCTATGGCTACACCTTC. Its translation is CASSLHREGDMGYGYTF.

As concerns this clone: At one end the junction does not follow the germline gene, possibly because of a read error. This chain uses TRBV6-6 with TRBJ1-2; D not certain. The CDR3 length is 12 residues. Germline CDR1 is MNHNY and CDR2 is SVGAGI (reference sequence). The CDR3 nucleotides are TGTGCCAGCAGTTTCTCGACCGATTCCTATCTCTTC. Translated: CASSFSTDSYLF.

This clone is a singleton in its sample. The V call is TRBV5-1, the J call TRBJ1-5; 7 bases agree with TRBD1. The CDR3 sequence is 15 residues long. After removal of 4 bases from V and 0 bases from J, the junction contained 4 bases not matched to a gene. CDR1 is SGHRS and CDR2 is YFSETQ in the germline V gene. The CDR3 loop is CASSPGQHSNQPQHF. The CDR3 DNA is TGCGCCAGCAGCCCGGGACAGCATAGCAATCAGCCCCAGCATTTT.

The chain links TRBV29-1 to TRBJ1-5; TRBD1 matches at 8 bases. In germline, CDR1 is SQVTM, CDR2 ANQGSEA. The CDR3 is 16 residues long. The CDR3, as DNA: TGCAGGACCAACGCGGGGCACAGGGGGGTGGGTCAGCCCCAGCATTTT. Protein product: CRTNAGHRGVGQPQHF.

V gene TRBV3-1 (or the pseudogene TRBV3-2) combines with J gene TRBJ2-1; no reliable D call. Trimming took off 0 bases at V and 7 bases at J, with 22 bases between the two ends. In germline, CDR1 is LGHDT, CDR2 YNNKEL (reference sequence). The CDR3 is 18 residues long. The CDR3 DNA reads as TGTGCCAGCAGCCAAGATATCCAGTCTAGTAAGGGTTTAAATGAGCAGTTCTTC. This gives the protein CASSQDIQSSKGLNEQFF.

In regard to this clone: Other DNA sequences in the same sample also yield this CDR3. V is TRBV7-9 and J is TRBJ2-1; a weak D match, TRBD2 (5 bases). Germline CDR1 reads SEHNR; CDR2 reads FQNEAQ (reference sequence). This CDR3 is 14 amino acids long. The V end was cut by 3 bases, the J end by 0 bases, with 6 bases between. The CDR3 DNA reads as TGTGCCAGCAGCTTTGGGAGCTCCTACAATGAGCAGTTCTTC. Encoded protein: CASSFGSSYNEQFF.

In this sample, this clone is medium-sized. The chain joins TRBV3-1 (or the pseudogene TRBV3-2) to TRBJ1-2; D is undetermined. Germline CDR1 LGHDT, CDR2 YNNKEL (reference sequence). V was cut by 0 bases and J by 8 bases, with 10 bases left in between. The CDR3 spans 13 residues. The CDR3 reads CASSQDRVGGYTF. The CDR3 DNA sequence: TGTGCCAGCAGCCAAGATCGGGTGGGCGGCTACACCTTC.

The chain couples TRBV27 to TRBJ2-2, with D possibly being TRBD1 (8 bases). Trimming stripped 2 bases from V and 3 bases from J, with 13 bases between. CDR3 length equals 16 residues. The germline CDR1 and CDR2 sequences are MNHEY and SMNVEV (reference sequence). The CDR3 sequence is CASSLSGTGHTGELFF. DNA for the CDR3: TGTGCCAGCAGTTTAAGCGGGACAGGTCACACCGGGGAGCTGTTTTTT.

The J gene is TRBJ1-5, the V gene TRBV19, with 10 nucleotides matching TRBD1. CDR1 and CDR2 (germline): LNHDA, SQIVND (reference sequence). The CDR3 totals 17 residues. The V segment lost 6 bases and the J segment 1 base; nucleotides outside the gene matches: 9. In DNA form, the CDR3 reads TGTGCCAGTAGAGACGTCGGGACAGGGGTCAGCAATCAGCCCCAGCATTTT. Translated: CASRDVGTGVSNQPQHF.

The rearrangement joins TRBV5-4 to TRBJ1-1; maybe TRBD1 (5 bases). The V end was cut by 5 bases, the J end by 0 bases, with 14 bases between. CDR1 and CDR2 from the germline V gene are SGHNT and YYREEE (reference sequence). The CDR3 totals 15 residues. The CDR3 protein is CASRAGVDMNTEAFF. The CDR3 DNA sequence: TGTGCCAGCAGGGCGGGGGTCGACATGAACACTGAAGCTTTCTTT. Combining the CDR3 with reference TRBV5-4 and TRBJ1-1 gives the whole variable domain ETGVTQSPTHLIKTRGQQVTLRCSSQSGHNTVSWYQQALGQGPQFIFQYYREEENGRGNFPPRFSGLQFPNYSSELNVNALELDDSALYLCASRAGVDMNTEAFFGQGTRLTVV.

The rearrangement uses TRBV7-2 and TRBJ2-1; D unresolved. The germline CDR1 and CDR2 sequences are SGHTA and FQGNSA. With 2 bases removed from V and 4 bases from J, the gap between germline ends came to 6 bases. This CDR3 region has 13 residues. DNA for the CDR3: TGTGCCAGCAGCTTATATGATTACAATGAGCAGTTCTTC. It translates to CASSLYDYNEQFF.

Details on this clone: The junction and the germline gene differ at one end; a read error may be behind it. The gene calls are TRBV11-2 and TRBJ2-1, with 8 bases matching TRBD2. The CDR3 loop spans 13 amino acids. Germline V gene sequence: CDR1 SGHAT, CDR2 FQNNGV. CDR3 amino acids: CAGSGRPLNEQFF. DNA of the CDR3: TGTGCCGGCAGCGGGAGACCCCTCAATGAGCAGTTCTTC.

The CDR3 region is CASSADGRVAYEQYF. The DNA of the CDR3 is TGTGCCAGCAGTGCCGATGGCAGGGTAGCATACGAGCAGTACTTC. J is TRBJ2-7 and V is TRBV28; a weak D match, TRBD1 (5 bases). V gave up 5 bases and J gave up 4 bases, with 18 bases separating them. This CDR3 is 15 amino acids long. Germline-derived CDR1 and CDR2 are MDHEN and SYDVKM.

The CDR3 bases are TGTGCCAGTTGGACAGGGAATCCCGGGGAGCTGTTTTTT. Protein product: CASWTGNPGELFF. The genes are TRBV12-3 or TRBV12-4 and TRBJ2-2, with 8 bases matching TRBD1. J lost 6 bases, V lost 9 bases, and 6 bases had no gene match. There are 13 residues in the CDR3.

The J gene is TRBJ2-7, the V gene TRBV19; D might be TRBD2 (7 bases). The V and J ends lost 2 bases and 0 bases respectively, with 26 bases between them. Germline CDR1 and CDR2: LNHDA and SQIVND (reference sequence). The length of the CDR3 is 20 residues. The CDR3 protein is CASSIKLAGATRGSSYEQYF. CDR3 DNA: TGTGCCAGTAGTATAAAGTTGGCAGGGGCGACTCGCGGGAGCTCCTACGAGCAGTACTTC.

The rearrangement uses TRBV9 and TRBJ2-1, with D perhaps TRBD1 (6 bases). Trimming removed 2 bases from V and 8 bases from J, with 17 bases in between. Germline values: CDR1 SGDLS, CDR2 YYNGEE. The CDR3 covers 15 residues. The CDR3 here is CASSVPGQKGDEQFF. In DNA form, the CDR3 reads TGTGCCAGCAGCGTTCCCGGACAGAAGGGCGATGAGCAGTTCTTC.

V and J are TRBV6-2 or TRBV6-3 and TRBJ2-7, with D maybe TRBD1 (7 bases). CDR1 is MNHEY and CDR2 is SVGEGT in the germline V gene. CDR3 length: 17 amino acids. The V end lost 4 bases, the J end lost 3 bases, and 22 bases lay between the germline ends. The DNA of the CDR3 is TGTGCCAGCAGTTCCCACCCCTCGGGCAGGGGGGTCTACGAGCAGTACTTC. It translates to CASSSHPSGRGVYEQYF.